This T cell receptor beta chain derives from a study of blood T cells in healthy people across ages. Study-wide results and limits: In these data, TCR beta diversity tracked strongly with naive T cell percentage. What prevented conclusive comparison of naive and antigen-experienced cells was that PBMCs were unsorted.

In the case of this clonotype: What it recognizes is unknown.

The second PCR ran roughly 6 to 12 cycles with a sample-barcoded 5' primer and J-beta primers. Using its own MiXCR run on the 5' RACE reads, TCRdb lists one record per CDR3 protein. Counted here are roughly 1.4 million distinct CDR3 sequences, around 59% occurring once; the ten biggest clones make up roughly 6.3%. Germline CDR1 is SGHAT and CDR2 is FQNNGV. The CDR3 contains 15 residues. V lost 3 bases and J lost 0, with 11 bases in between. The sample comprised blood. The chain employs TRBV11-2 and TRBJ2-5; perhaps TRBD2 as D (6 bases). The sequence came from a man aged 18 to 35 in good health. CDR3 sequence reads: CASSFGRDYQETQYF. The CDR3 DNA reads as TGTGCCAGCAGCTTTGGCCGGGACTACCAAGAGACCCAGTACTTC.